The 8 T cell receptor beta chains in this list originate from one sample, sequenced in a study of CD8 T cells in Susac syndrome. Random-hexamer reverse transcription was applied to about 0.45 to 1 ug RNA. MiXCR, run by TCRdb on the immunoSEQ multiplex PCR reads, gives a single entry per CDR3 protein. The table has nearly 110,000 distinct CDR3 sequences, around 94% seen once. The sample consisted of CD8+ T cells from PBMCs. The receptors shown here come from a human donor with Susac syndrome.

The CDR3 sequence is CASSGGPSGSLVGGYTF. CDR3 sequence (DNA): TGTGCCAGCAGTGGAGGACCGAGCGGGTCCTTGGTGGGGGGCTACACCTTC. This chain links TRBV3-1 with TRBJ1-2; no clear D gene. CDR1 is LGHDT, CDR2 YNNKEL, per germline (reference sequence). This CDR3 spans 17 amino acids. V shed 6 bases and J shed 8 bases, with 28 bases lying between them.

The V and J genes are TRBV11-2 and TRBJ2-7; D possibly uses TRBD1 or TRBD2 (5 bases each). V was cut by 8 bases and J by 2 bases, with 13 bases left in between. This CDR3 contains 13 residues. Germline CDR1 and CDR2: SGHAT and FQNNGV. In nucleotides, the CDR3 is TGTGCCAGCCAGTTCACGGGGCCCTACGAGCAGTACTTC. Protein: CASQFTGPYEQYF.

CDR3 nucleotides: TGCAGTGCTAGGGTATCCCGGGCAGGGTCAAGTTCACCCCTCCACTTT. Its protein product is CSARVSRAGSSSPLHF. The chain uses TRBV20-1 and TRBJ1-6, with D maybe TRBD1 (5 bases). CDR1 DFQATT and CDR2 SNEGSKA come from the germline V gene (reference sequence). CDR3 length: 16 residues. Trimming stripped 3 bases from V and 9 bases from J, with 21 bases between.

The CDR3 region is CASSFDQETQYF. Here the CDR3 DNA reads TGTGCCAGCAGTTTCGATCAAGAGACCCAGTACTTC. V and J are TRBV12-3 or TRBV12-4 and TRBJ2-5; no clear D gene. The length of the CDR3 is 12 residues. Trimming took 3 bases from V and 2 from J, leaving 4 bases between them.

The rearrangement uses TRBV29-1 and TRBJ2-1, with D possibly being TRBD2 (5 bases). Trimming stripped 5 bases from V and 7 bases from J, with 15 bases between. In germline, CDR1 is SQVTM, CDR2 ANQGSEA. CDR3 length equals 13 residues. The CDR3 is CSVHGVIGNEQFF. The CDR3 region has the DNA TGCAGCGTTCACGGGGTTATTGGGAATGAGCAGTTCTTC.

The chain couples TRBV27 to TRBJ2-1, with TRBD2 matching over 8 bases. The V segment lost 6 bases and the J segment 0 bases; nucleotides outside the gene matches: 4. Germline-derived CDR1 and CDR2 are MNHEY and SMNVEV (reference sequence). This CDR3 is built from 15 residues. The CDR3 DNA is TGTGCCAGCAGCCTTACTAGCGGCTCCTACAATGAGCAGTTCTTC. It yields the protein CASSLTSGSYNEQFF.

This sequence joins TRBV9 and TRBJ2-7; D is undetermined. Germline V CDR1 and CDR2: SGDLS, YYNGEE. V was trimmed by 4 bases and J by 7 bases, leaving 15 bases between them. The CDR3 consists of 13 residues. CDR3 protein: CASSPGPAGEQYF. The CDR3 region has the DNA TGTGCCAGCAGCCCCGGGCCTGCCGGGGAGCAGTACTTC.

The chain has TRBV6-4 and TRBJ2-5; D unresolved. Trimming took off 7 bases at V and 5 bases at J, with 14 bases between the two ends. Germline V gene data show CDR1 as MRHNA and CDR2 as SNTAGT. The CDR3 contains 13 residues. The CDR3 DNA reads TGTGCCAGCATGTCCCGAAGCCGGGAGACCCAGTACTTC. Translation gives CASMSRSRETQYF.